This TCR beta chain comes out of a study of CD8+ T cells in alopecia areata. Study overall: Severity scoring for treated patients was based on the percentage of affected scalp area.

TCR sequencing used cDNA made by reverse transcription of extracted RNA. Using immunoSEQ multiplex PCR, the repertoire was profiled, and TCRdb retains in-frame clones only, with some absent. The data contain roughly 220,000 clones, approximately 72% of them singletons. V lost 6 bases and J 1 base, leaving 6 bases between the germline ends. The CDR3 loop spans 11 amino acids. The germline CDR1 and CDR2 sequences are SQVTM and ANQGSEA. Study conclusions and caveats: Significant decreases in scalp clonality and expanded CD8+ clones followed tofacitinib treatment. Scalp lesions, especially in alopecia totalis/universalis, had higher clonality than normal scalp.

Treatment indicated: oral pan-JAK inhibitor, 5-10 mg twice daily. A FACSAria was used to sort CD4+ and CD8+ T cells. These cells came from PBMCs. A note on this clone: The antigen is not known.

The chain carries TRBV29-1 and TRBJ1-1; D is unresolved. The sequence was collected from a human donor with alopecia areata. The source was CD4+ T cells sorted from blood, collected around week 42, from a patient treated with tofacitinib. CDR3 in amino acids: CSVWKNTEAFF. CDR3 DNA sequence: TGCAGCGTCTGGAAGAACACTGAAGCTTTCTTT.